These 20 T cell receptor beta chains share one sample of origin, sequenced in a study of blood T cell repertoires in COVID-19. Some clones are missing from TCRdb's copy, which holds only in-frame ones; the method was immunoSEQ multiplex PCR. The sample has a few hundred thousand clones; 85% to 90% are singletons. Input material: peripheral blood. Receptors originate from a woman aged 70 to 79 with active or convalescent COVID-19.

This clone was seen more than once but under ten times. V is TRBV7-8 and J is TRBJ2-1; 9 nucleotides match TRBD2. The V gene's germline CDR1 is SGHVS and CDR2 FQNEAQ. The J segment lost 4 bases and the V segment lost 3 bases, leaving 4 bases of the junction unmatched. This CDR3 has 15 amino acids. The CDR3 nucleotides are TGTGCCAGCAGCTTTAGCGGGGGATATTACAATGAGCAGTTCTTC. Protein sequence: CASSFSGGYYNEQFF.

This clone was seen once. The chain combines TRBV24-1 with TRBJ1-2; tentatively, D is TRBD1 (6 bases). V was pared by 3 bases and J by 0 bases, with 16 bases between. The length of the CDR3 is 17 residues. Germline assignment: CDR1 KGHDR and CDR2 SFDVKD. The CDR3 here is CATSDRGGAATNYGYTF. CDR3 coding DNA: TGTGCCACCAGTGATCGGGGGGGGGCCGCAACTAACTATGGCTACACCTTC.

This chain uses TRBV24-1 with TRBJ2-2; TRBD2 matches at 9 bases. CDR3 length: 18 amino acids. The V segment lost 1 base and the J segment 4 bases; nucleotides outside the gene matches: 9. Germline V CDR1 and CDR2: KGHDR, SFDVKD. The CDR3 here is CATSDLGGGGAVTGELFF. In DNA, the CDR3 is TGTGCCACCAGTGATTTAGGCGGCGGGGGGGCAGTCACCGGGGAGCTGTTTTTT.

This chain uses TRBV5-4 with TRBJ2-1; TRBD1 aligns across 7 bases. The V gene end was trimmed by 1 base and the J gene end by 0 bases; junction bases not matched to a gene: 10. Per the germline V gene, CDR1 is SGHNT and CDR2 is YYREEE (reference sequence). There are 18 residues in the CDR3. CDR3 sequence (DNA): TGTGCCAGCAGCTTGCCCCGAACAGGGGTCTTCTCCTACAATGAGCAGTTCTTC. Encoded protein: CASSLPRTGVFSYNEQFF.

This clone was observed a single time. The rearrangement links TRBV5-4 to TRBJ1-6, with D tentatively TRBD1 (6 bases). Deletions cut 5 bases from V and 7 bases from J, with 16 bases between. Per the germline V gene, CDR1 is SGHNT and CDR2 is YYREEE (reference sequence). CDR3 length: 15 amino acids. CDR3 DNA: TGTGCCAGCAGTTTTGAGACAGGCAACAATTCACCCCTCCACTTT. It encodes CASSFETGNNSPLHF.

The chain combines TRBV18 with TRBJ2-7; weak D call: TRBD1 (6 bases). In germline, CDR1 is KGHSH, CDR2 LQKENI. V lost 5 bases, J lost 4 bases, and 27 bases lay in between. The CDR3 is made up of 18 amino acids. The DNA for the CDR3 is TGTGCCAGCTCATCATTACGCCAGGGGCCCACCTTACCTTACGAGCAGTACTTC. Its protein is CASSSLRQGPTLPYEQYF.

The chain employs TRBV14 and TRBJ2-3; a possible D gene is TRBD2 (6 bases). The CDR3 extends over 15 amino acids. In germline, CDR1 is SGHDN, CDR2 FVKESK. Trimming shortened V by 7 bases and J by 4 bases, and 18 bases separated the two germline ends. In DNA, the CDR3 is TGTGCCAGCACCCGTGGCGGGGAAGGCTCAGATACGCAGTATTTT. This codes for CASTRGGEGSDTQYF.

The gene calls are TRBV15 and TRBJ1-3, with D hard to call. The germline V gene has CDR1 LNHNV and CDR2 YYDKDF (reference sequence). Trimming took off 4 bases at V and 1 base at J, with 8 bases between the two ends. The CDR3 has 14 amino acids. The CDR3 DNA reads as TGTGCCACCAGCATGGGCGTATCTGGAAACACCATATATTTT. Its protein product is CATSMGVSGNTIYF.

The chain links TRBV19 to TRBJ1-3; D is possibly TRBD1 (5 bases). The CDR3 length is 17 residues. Germline V lookup: CDR1 LNHDA, CDR2 SQIVND (reference sequence). The V gene lost 6 bases and the J gene lost 0 bases, with 18 bases spanning the gap. The CDR3 is CASRRGGLPDSGNTIYF. Here the CDR3 DNA reads TGTGCCAGTAGAAGGGGCGGACTACCTGACTCTGGAAACACCATATATTTT.

This clone was observed a few times. At the DNA level, this CDR3 is encoded by other sequences in the same sample as well. The chain recombines TRBV2 with TRBJ1-1, with 7 bases lining up with TRBD1. This CDR3 is built from 14 residues. Germline CDR1 and CDR2: SNHLY and FYNNEI. V shed 4 bases and J 0 bases; nucleotides not matched to a gene: 2. CDR3 in amino acids: CASSGGQLNTEAFF. The CDR3 region has the DNA TGTGCCAGCAGTGGGGGACAGCTGAACACTGAAGCTTTCTTT. The full variable domain, its missing parts supplied by reference TRBV2 and TRBJ1-1, is EPEVTQTPSHQVTQMGQEVILRCVPISNHLYFYWYRQILGQKVEFLVSFYNNEISEKSEIFDDQFSVERPDGSNFTLKIRSTKLEDSAMYFCASSGGQLNTEAFFGQGTRLTVV.

This clone was counted once. The chain employs TRBV9 and TRBJ1-2; 7 bases are shared with TRBD1. Germline trimming cut 0 bases from V and 4 bases from J; bases unmatched to any gene: 3. Germline CDR1 SGDLS, CDR2 YYNGEE. This CDR3 region has 14 residues. The CDR3 loop is CASSVGTGTYGYTF. The CDR3 DNA is TGTGCCAGCAGCGTAGGGACAGGTACCTATGGCTACACCTTC.

The sample holds one count of this clone. The rearrangement joins TRBV9 to TRBJ2-3, with a possible D match to TRBD1 (7 bases). The CDR3 length is 15 residues. The germline CDR1 and CDR2 sequences are SGDLS and YYNGEE. V gave up 3 bases and J gave up 2 bases, with 13 bases separating them. DNA for the CDR3: TGTGCCAGCAGCGCAGGGGGACTTAACACAGATACGCAGTATTTT. The encoded protein is CASSAGGLNTDTQYF.

V gene TRBV4-1 combines with J gene TRBJ2-3; D call uncertain. Between the trimmed V and J ends, which lost 4 bases and 4 bases, there was a span of 9 bases. From germline, CDR1 is MGHRA and CDR2 YSYEKL. The CDR3 loop spans 13 amino acids. The CDR3 spells CASSLPGADTQYF. The CDR3 DNA is TGCGCCAGCAGCCTCCCCGGAGCAGATACGCAGTATTTT.

CDR3 protein: CASSPATRGTDTQYF. The CDR3 nucleotides read TGTGCCAGCAGCCCCGCGACCCGAGGGACAGATACGCAGTATTTT. This chain uses TRBV7-2 with TRBJ2-3, with D possibly being TRBD2 (5 bases). V lost 5 bases and J 3 bases, leaving 15 bases between the germline ends. Per the germline V gene, CDR1 is SGHTA and CDR2 is FQGNSA. The CDR3 consists of 15 residues.

This clone was detected only a few times. This chain links TRBV10-3 with TRBJ1-5; 8 nucleotides match TRBD1. V lost 7 bases to trimming and J lost 5 bases; unmatched junction nucleotides: 4. This CDR3 is built from 13 residues. Germline V gives CDR1 ENHRY, CDR2 SYGVKD. The CDR3 coding sequence is TGTGCCATCAAGGACAGGGCGGATCAGCCCCAGCATTTT. Translated: CAIKDRADQPQHF.

The chain couples TRBV29-1 to TRBJ1-1; D is possibly TRBD1 (5 bases). From germline, CDR1 is SQVTM and CDR2 ANQGSEA. V lost 6 bases to trimming and J lost 1 base, with 9 bases between them. The length of the CDR3 is 12 residues. The CDR3 here is CSVVQGNTEAFF. CDR3 coding DNA: TGCAGCGTGGTCCAGGGGAACACTGAAGCTTTCTTT.

This clone was counted between two and nine times. The J gene is TRBJ2-7, the V gene TRBV6-5; 8 positions agree with TRBD1. Germline values: CDR1 MNHEY, CDR2 SVGAGI. There are 15 residues in the CDR3. V lost 8 bases, J lost 2 bases, and 11 bases stayed unmatched. The CDR3 coding sequence is TGTGCCAGCTGTAGACTAGGACAGGGTCCCTACGAGCAGTACTTC. Amino acid sequence: CASCRLGQGPYEQYF.

The CDR3 DNA sequence: TGCGCCAGCAGCTTGGGAGGGATCACTGAAGCTTTCTTT. The encoded protein is CASSLGGITEAFF. The chain couples TRBV5-1 to TRBJ1-1; D remains unclear. The CDR3 covers 13 residues. Germline-derived CDR1 and CDR2 are SGHRS and YFSETQ. V was pared by 0 bases and J by 4 bases, with 7 bases between.

This clone has only one observation. The chain couples TRBV4-3 to TRBJ1-4; D unclear. CDR1 and CDR2 (germline): LGHNA, YSLEER. Trimming removed 0 bases from V and 6 bases from J, with 11 bases in between. The CDR3 contains 15 residues. CDR3: CASSQEHGVYEKLFF. As DNA, the CDR3 is TGCGCCAGCAGCCAAGAGCACGGGGTGTATGAAAAACTGTTTTTT.

The V and J genes are TRBV25-1 and TRBJ2-7, with D tentatively TRBD1 (5 bases). V was clipped by 3 bases and J by 2 bases, with 14 bases between them. CDR3 length: 15 residues. Germline CDR1 reads MGHDK; CDR2 reads SYGVNS. The CDR3 DNA is TGTGCCAGCAGTGACACAGGATCAGTGACCTACGAGCAGTACTTC. Its translation is CASSDTGSVTYEQYF.